This paragraph reports one T cell receptor beta chain. Its binding antigen is unknown. No clone much larger than this one lies a single base away; base qualities are absent. The protocol used for the library was the immunoSEQ multiplex PCR assay. A mixture of 60 forward primers for TCR Vbeta segments and 13 reverse primers for TCR Jbeta segments was used in the multiplex PCR. Amplification of the CDR3 region of rearranged TCR beta genes was performed with a multiplex PCR assay on genomic DNA. The amplified TCR beta libraries were sequenced on the Illumina HiSeq System as 87-base-pair reads. The published analysis was carried out like this. A later analysis tallied roughly 76 million unique TCR beta chains across the 610 or so repertoires, and around 10 million of those chains were shared by two or more donors. Raw reads were error-corrected and collapsed into unique sequences with a nearest-neighbor algorithm that merged closely related sequences to remove PCR and sequencing errors. To assign V, D and J gene segments, CDR3 sequences were aligned to IMGT reference sequences. Each retained sequence needed at least a six-nucleotide match to both a V gene segment and a J gene segment. Rearrangements were called productive when the CDR3 lacked stop codons and stayed in frame with V and J; all others were non-productive. Following IMGT convention, CDR3 was defined as the stretch from the second conserved V-encoded cysteine up to the conserved J-encoded phenylalanine. The earlier analysis of some 550 of the donors excluded any sequence lacking an unambiguous match to a single V gene segment. In an earlier analysis of approximately 590 of the donors, a V segment was called functional when productive rearrangements were above 56.7%, and segregating when the standard deviation between donors exceeded 5%. A statistical classification framework was built for diagnosing cytomegalovirus status from the catalog of TCR beta chain sequences. A later analysis assigned V and J genes by comparing TCR nucleotide sequences with IMGT/GENE-DB human TR gene sequences. In a later analysis, CDR3 sequences and most-parsimonious VDJ recombination scenarios were assigned using the TCRdist pipeline. In a later analysis, every TCR beta chain was defined by the combination of its CDR3 amino acid sequence and its V-gene family, and reads without a unique V-gene family were dropped. In a later analysis, 450 to 600 highly shared, low-generation-probability nucleotide sequences were removed to address suspected cross-contamination and a sequencing artifact. A later analysis calculated a clonal expansion index for each public chain from normalized within-repertoire ranks of inferred template counts. In a later analysis, generation probabilities were computed with a VDJ recombination model fitted to out-of-frame rearrangements, and the resulting probabilities were checked against IGoR. In a later analysis, hypergeometric tests were used to score TCR-TCR, TCR-HLA and TCR-CMV co-occurrence, with a repertoire-size bias correction applied to TCR pairs. To estimate false discovery rates, a later analysis permuted the HLA or CMV assignments 20 times. In a later analysis, co-occurring TCRs were grouped with DBSCAN, and TCRdist sequence similarity was added when clustering was performed within HLA-allele-positive subsets. Repertoires with fewer than 30,000 or more than 120,000 public chains, plus five repertoires with anomalous nucleotide sharing, were excluded from co-occurrence clustering. Drawn from immuneACCESS, this table holds only the in-frame rearrangements with V and J called that TCRdb kept. Clones are partly lost; checked studies trace under half to an unresolved V gene and leave the rest unexplained. Clonal size and the V and J genes are those of that table, whereas D and trimming came from the DNA. Here the sample has 200,000 or so clones; 84% occur a single time. The ten biggest clones cover around 0.24% of the sample.

CDR1 SGDLS and CDR2 YYNGEE were looked up in the germline V gene. The junction shows trimming of 7 bases on V and 2 bases on J, plus 18 bases between the germline ends. The CDR3 runs 15 residues from the cysteine to the phenylalanine. This entry keeps only the CDR3 DNA: 45 bases, framed from base 1. This specimen comes from a study of cytomegalovirus exposure and HLA in healthy donors (dated by TCRdb to the late 2010s). Describing the broader study: In an earlier analysis of roughly 590 of the donors, under 300 Gb of sequence data and just under 120 million unique TCR beta sequences from approximately 180 million T cells were reported. On average, roughly 250,000 unique TCR beta nucleotide sequences were sequenced per donor among a few hundred genotyped donors of the cohort, with roughly 18% of those sequences being non-productive. In an earlier analysis of 587 of the donors, high-throughput TCR beta sequencing was used to judge whether each TCR beta V gene segment behaved as functional or pseudogenic. The study used immunosequencing to profile the T cell repertoires of approximately 640 subjects and linked those repertoires to cytomegalovirus serostatus. Rather than drawing on any new phenotypic data, the later analysis identified candidate immune exposures from TCR beta sequences and the way those sequences occurred across donors. Every repertoire in the discovery cohort had been generated on one and the same sequencing platform. Class I and class II HLA loci were covered by the typing at four-digit resolution. Along with the roughly 710-subject first cohort, a separate validation cohort of around 120 different subjects was used. To predict cytomegalovirus infection status, the study combined high-throughput TCR immunosequencing, statistical association of individual TCRs with disease status, and machine learning. Roughly 300 gigabases of sequencing data and tens of millions of unique TCR sequences were included in an early release covering 500 to 750 HLA-typed donors. A later genetic analysis took genome-wide SNP genotypes for 398 of the 666 donors and used that subset as a discovery cohort. In a later analysis, previously published TCR beta repertoires from several hundred donors were re-analyzed and high-resolution HLA genotyping was added so that TCR occurrence patterns could be studied. The aim of the study was to test whether cataloging public T cell receptors could identify signatures of past pathogen exposure. Among the approximately 400 genotyped donors, approximately 76% belonged to the genetic ancestry cluster associated with self-reported Caucasian donors. Alongside the repertoire data, information on donor age, sex, ethnicity and CMV serostatus was compiled. About five DR-DQ haplotypes were treated as single units for association and clustering because of strong linkage in the cohort. The number of typed donors differed by locus: roughly 620-630 for A, B, C, DRB1 and DQB1; 522 for DQA1; about 600 for DPA1; and roughly 450 for DPB1. Broad study findings and their caveats: The earlier analysis of a few hundred of the donors excluded seventeen rarely observed V segments, including chromosome 9 orphons, because counts were too low. Across donors, most TCR sequences were observed very rarely, whereas some public TCRs were present in many individuals. A further reported finding was that TCR beta sequences accurately predicted the HLA-A and HLA-B alleles for most subjects in the first cohort. In this cohort, only TCR beta chains were sequenced, and detectable features were limited by the absence of alpha or paired-chain data. According to a later genetic analysis, donors in an Asian-associated ancestry cluster had fewer N-insertions in productive TCRs than the approximately 700-donor mean. For the cohort, immune exposure information was limited to CMV serostatus. Cytomegalovirus status was reported to be diagnosed by the classifier with high specificity and sensitivity in both the original and validation cohorts. Specific HLA alleles were associated with roughly 17,000 TCR beta sequences at a false discovery rate of 0.05 in a later analysis. Correlated functional status among segregating V segments might reflect linkage disequilibrium, but an unknown experimental factor could not be ruled out. When HLA alleles, especially DR and DQ, strongly co-occurred, attributing TCR associations to individual alleles was difficult. A later analysis reported that several top co-occurrence clusters appeared linked to parvovirus B19, influenza, CMV and Epstein-Barr virus. Because some donors lacked HLA typing at each locus, the association tests relied only on the typed subset. In vitro tests confirmed that three of the cytomegalovirus-associated TCR beta chains recognize cytomegalovirus antigens. Sequencing depth was assumed to be roughly uniform across donors in the presence/absence analyses, though that assumption may not hold. V-gene and J-gene trimming of TCR beta chains was associated with a missense DCLRE1C variant in a later genetic analysis, and the association was replicated in an independent cohort. According to a later analysis, most CMV-associated TCR beta chains appeared to be HLA-restricted, and the HLA associations seemed to be driven largely by CMV exposure. An earlier analysis of 587 of the donors showed that most TCR beta V segments appeared in productive rearrangements either about 87% or about 30% of the time, which broadly matched IMGT annotations. In a later analysis, TCR association rates were found to vary across HLA loci, with the most associated TCRs seen for DRB1 alleles and the fewest for HLA-C alleles. A group of highly shared sequence variants was considered likely to be a technical artifact of the sequencing pipeline. In the study, about 150 TCR beta chains were listed as associated with cytomegalovirus. In a later analysis, HLA-associated TCR beta chains showed more clonal expansion and lower generation probabilities than non-associated chains that were equally common. The 87-base-pair reads could not distinguish some IMGT-functional V segments, including TRBV6-2 and TRBV6-3, so those segments were excluded. It was suggested by the authors that the approach could potentially be generalized to other disease states and immunological phenotypes.

The cohort was made up of around 720 healthy bone marrow donors. Cohort members were all nominally healthy when sampled, although unrecorded immune exposures were likely present. The donor was CMV seronegative and was included in the group of 352 seronegative cohort members. Each donor provided a peripheral blood sample, and peripheral blood mononuclear cells were used for TCR beta sequencing. Genomic DNA extraction from the blood cell samples was performed with the Qiagen DNeasy Blood Extraction Kit. This sequence uses TRBV9 and TRBJ2-5; 5 matching bases give a weak D call of TRBD1. Sequencing used PBMCs. The TCR sequence derives from a boy aged 5 to 17 in good health and CMV-seronegative. Here the CDR3 is given as CASSLAQGPQETQYF. The DNA reads as follows: TGTGCCAGCTCCCTCGCTCAGGGTCCGCAAGAGACCCAGTACTTC. The reference TRBV9 and TRBJ2-5 proteins fill in what lies around the CDR3, so the full variable domain reads DSGVTQTPKHLITATGQRVTLRCSPRSGDLSVYWYQQSLDQGLQFLIQYYNGEERAKGNILERFSAQQFPDLHSELNLSSLELGDSALYFCASSLAQGPQETQYFGPGTRLLVL.